The clone carrying this T cell receptor (beta chain) was detected ten times or more. This sample is part of a study of neurological immune-mediated disorders. Each CDR3 protein is one row after TCRdb ran MiXCR on the 5' RACE reads. Of approximately 90,000 distinct CDR3 sequences detected, 3.5% appear once; the ten largest clones hold approximately 5.9%. CDR3 length: 14 amino acids. V was clipped by 6 bases and J by 0 bases, with 10 bases between them. Germline loops: CDR1 ENHRY, CDR2 SYGVKD. Sequencing input: PBMCs. The clonotype originates from a woman aged 18-29 years with multiple sclerosis. V is TRBV10-3 and J is TRBJ2-3; D is undetermined. CDR3 sequence: CAIRSGESTDTQYF. CDR3 in DNA: TGTGCCATCAGGTCTGGTGAGAGCACAGATACGCAGTATTTT.